This TCR beta chain was found in a study of T cells in Graves' hyperthyroidism and ophthalmopathy. Germline values: CDR1 SGHRS, CDR2 YFSETQ. The V end lost 0 bases, the J end lost 2 bases, and 7 bases lay between the germline ends. This CDR3 is built from 14 residues. This clonotype occurred many times. TCR beta CDR3 sequences were amplified from RNA transcripts. The HTBI set primed first-round TCR CDR3 RT-PCR. TCRdb reprocessed the multiplex PCR reads via MiXCR and lists one record per CDR3 protein. The sample includes under 600,000 distinct CDR3 sequences, roughly a sixth of them seen just once. Every diagnosis used clinical symptoms, serum thyroxine and TRAb, thyroid ultrasound and orbital computed tomography.

This TCR was sampled from a middle-aged woman with Graves' ophthalmopathy. The material sequenced was blood. V is TRBV5-1 and J is TRBJ2-3; unclear D gene. Here the CDR3 reads CASSLVQFTDTQYF. The CDR3, as DNA: TGCGCCAGCAGCTTGGTTCAGTTCACAGATACGCAGTATTTT.